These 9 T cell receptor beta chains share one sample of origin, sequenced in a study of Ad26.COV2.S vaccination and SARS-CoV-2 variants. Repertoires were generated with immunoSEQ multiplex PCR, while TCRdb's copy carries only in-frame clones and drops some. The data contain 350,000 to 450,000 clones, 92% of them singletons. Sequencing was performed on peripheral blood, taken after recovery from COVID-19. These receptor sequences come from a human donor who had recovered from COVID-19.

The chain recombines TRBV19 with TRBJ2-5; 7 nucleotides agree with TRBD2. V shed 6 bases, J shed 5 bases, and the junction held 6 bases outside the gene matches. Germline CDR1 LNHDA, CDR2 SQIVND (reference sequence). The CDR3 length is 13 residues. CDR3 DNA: TGTGCCAGTAGCCCGCGGGGGTCCGAGACCCAGTACTTC. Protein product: CASSPRGSETQYF.

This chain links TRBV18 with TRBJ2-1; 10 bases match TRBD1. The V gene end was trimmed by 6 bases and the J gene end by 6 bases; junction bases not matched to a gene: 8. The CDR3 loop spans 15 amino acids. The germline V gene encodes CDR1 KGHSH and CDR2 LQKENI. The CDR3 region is CASSRRDRGVNEQFF. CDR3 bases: TGTGCCAGCTCGCGCCGGGACAGGGGCGTCAATGAGCAGTTCTTC. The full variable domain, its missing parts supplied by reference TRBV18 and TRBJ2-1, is NAGVMQNPRHLVRRRGQEARLRCSPMKGHSHVYWYRQLPEEGLKFMVYLQKENIIDESGMPKERFSAEFPKEGPSILRIQQVVRGDSAAYFCASSRRDRGVNEQFFGPGTRLTVL.

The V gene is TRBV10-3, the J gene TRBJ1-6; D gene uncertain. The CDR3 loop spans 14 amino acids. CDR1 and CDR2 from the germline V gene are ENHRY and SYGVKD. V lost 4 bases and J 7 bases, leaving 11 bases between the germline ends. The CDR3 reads CAISGGQENSPLHF. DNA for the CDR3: TGTGCCATCAGTGGAGGGCAGGAAAATTCACCCCTCCACTTT.

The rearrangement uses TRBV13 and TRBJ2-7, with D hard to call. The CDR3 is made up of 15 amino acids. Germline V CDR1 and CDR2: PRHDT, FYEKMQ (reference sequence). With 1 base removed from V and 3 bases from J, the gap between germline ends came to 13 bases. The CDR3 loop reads CASSLAGKRHYEQYF. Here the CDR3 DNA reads TGTGCCAGCAGCTTAGCTGGGAAGAGGCACTACGAGCAGTACTTC.

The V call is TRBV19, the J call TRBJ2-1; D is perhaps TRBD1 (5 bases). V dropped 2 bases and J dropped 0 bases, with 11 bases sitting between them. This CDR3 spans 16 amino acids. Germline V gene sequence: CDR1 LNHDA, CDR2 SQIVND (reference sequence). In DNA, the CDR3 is TGTGCCAGTAGTATAAAGGGGCAGAGCTCCTACAATGAGCAGTTCTTC. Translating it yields CASSIKGQSSYNEQFF.

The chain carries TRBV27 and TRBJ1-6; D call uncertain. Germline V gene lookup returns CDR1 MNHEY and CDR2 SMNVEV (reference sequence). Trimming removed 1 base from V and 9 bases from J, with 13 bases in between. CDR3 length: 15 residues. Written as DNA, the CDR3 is TGTGCCAGCAGTTTATGGTCTAGGTCAGTTTCACCCCTCCACTTT. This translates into CASSLWSRSVSPLHF.

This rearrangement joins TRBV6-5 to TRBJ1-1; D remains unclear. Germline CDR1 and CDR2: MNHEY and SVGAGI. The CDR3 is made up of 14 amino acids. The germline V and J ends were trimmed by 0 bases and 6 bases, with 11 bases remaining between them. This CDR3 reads CASSYSDATPEAFF. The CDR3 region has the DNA TGTGCCAGCAGTTACTCGGACGCCACCCCTGAAGCTTTCTTT.

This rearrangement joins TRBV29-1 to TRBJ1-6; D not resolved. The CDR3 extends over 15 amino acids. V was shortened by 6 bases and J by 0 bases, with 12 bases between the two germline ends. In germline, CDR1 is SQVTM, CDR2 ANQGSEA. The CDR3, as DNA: TGCAGCGTACTGGACGGAAGCTCCTATAATTCACCCCTCCACTTT. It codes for CSVLDGSSYNSPLHF.

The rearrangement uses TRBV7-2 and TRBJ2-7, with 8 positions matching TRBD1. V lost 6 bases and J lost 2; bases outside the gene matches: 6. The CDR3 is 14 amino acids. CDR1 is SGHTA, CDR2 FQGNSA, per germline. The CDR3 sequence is CASSATGAAYEQYF. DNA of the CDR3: TGTGCCAGCAGTGCGACAGGGGCGGCCTACGAGCAGTACTTC. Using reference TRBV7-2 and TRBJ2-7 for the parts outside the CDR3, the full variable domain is GAGVSQSPSNKVTEKGKDVELRCDPISGHTALYWYRQSLGQGLEFLIYFQGNSAPDKSGLPSDRFSAERTGGSVSTLTIQRTQQEDSAVYLCASSATGAAYEQYFGPGTRLTVT.